Sequencing of this TCR beta chain was carried out in a study of blood T cell repertoires in COVID-19. Data came from immunoSEQ multiplex PCR; TCRdb stores just in-frame clones and leaves some out. Of 150,000 or so clones in the sample, approximately 82% are singletons; the top ten hold around 9.8%. CDR3 length: 14 residues. Germline CDR1 is LNHDA and CDR2 is SQIVND (reference sequence). With 3 bases removed from V and 4 bases from J, the gap between germline ends came to 13 bases. The sequencing sample was made of peripheral blood. This sequence originates from a woman in her fifties or sixties with acute or convalescent COVID-19. The chain joins TRBV19 to TRBJ2-7; D is possibly TRBD1 (6 bases). The CDR3, as DNA: TGTGCCAGTAGTATCCCATCACAGGGTTACGAGCAGTACTTC. Translated: CASSIPSQGYEQYF.